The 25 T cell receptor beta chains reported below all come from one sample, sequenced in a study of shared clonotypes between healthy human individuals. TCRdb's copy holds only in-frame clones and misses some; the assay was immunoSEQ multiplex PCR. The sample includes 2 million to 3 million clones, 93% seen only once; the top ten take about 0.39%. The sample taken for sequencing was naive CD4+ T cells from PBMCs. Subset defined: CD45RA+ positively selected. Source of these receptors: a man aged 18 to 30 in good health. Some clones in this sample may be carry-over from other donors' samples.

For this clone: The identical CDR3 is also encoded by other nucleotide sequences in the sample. The CDR3, as DNA: TGTGCCAGCAGCCGTACCTACGAGCAGTACTTC. As protein: CASSRTYEQYF. The gene calls are TRBV2 and TRBJ2-7; D remains unclear. V was shortened by 6 bases and J by 2 bases, with 5 bases between the two germline ends. The length of the CDR3 is 11 residues. CDR1 and CDR2 from the germline V gene are SNHLY and FYNNEI.

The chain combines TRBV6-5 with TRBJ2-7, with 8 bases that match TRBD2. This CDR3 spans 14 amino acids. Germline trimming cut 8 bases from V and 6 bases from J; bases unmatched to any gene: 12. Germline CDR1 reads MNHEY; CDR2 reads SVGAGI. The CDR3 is CASGAGALVGEQYF. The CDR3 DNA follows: TGTGCCAGCGGAGCGGGAGCGCTCGTGGGCGAGCAGTACTTC.

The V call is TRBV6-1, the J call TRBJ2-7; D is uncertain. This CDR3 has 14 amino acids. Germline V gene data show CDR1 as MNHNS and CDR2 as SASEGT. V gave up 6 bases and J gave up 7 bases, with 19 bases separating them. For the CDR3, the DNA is TGTGCCAGCAGGCGGTCCCCCTCGGTTGGAGAGCAGTACTTC. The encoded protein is CASRRSPSVGEQYF.

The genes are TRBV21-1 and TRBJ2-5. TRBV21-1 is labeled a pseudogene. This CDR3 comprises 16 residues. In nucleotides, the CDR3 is TGTGCCAGCAGCAAAGAGGCTCGCCGGGTAGGGGAGACCCAGTACTTC. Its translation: CASSKEARRVGETQYF.

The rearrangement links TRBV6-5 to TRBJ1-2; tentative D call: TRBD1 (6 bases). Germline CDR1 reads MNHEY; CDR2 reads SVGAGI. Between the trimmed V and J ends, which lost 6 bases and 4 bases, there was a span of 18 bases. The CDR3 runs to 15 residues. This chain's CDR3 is CASRPRRTVSYGYTF. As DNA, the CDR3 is TGTGCCAGCAGACCTAGGAGGACAGTTTCCTATGGCTACACCTTC.

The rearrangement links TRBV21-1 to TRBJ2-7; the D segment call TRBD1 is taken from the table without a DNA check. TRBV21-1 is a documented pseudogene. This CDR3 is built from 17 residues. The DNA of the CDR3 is TGTGCCAGCAGCAATCCCACCCCGACAGGGGCGCCGTACGAGCAGTACTTC. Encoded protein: CASSNPTPTGAPYEQYF.

CDR3 amino acids: CASSPEAGTNTGELFF. CDR3 DNA: TGTGCCAGCAGCCCGGAAGCGGGAACGAACACCGGGGAGCTGTTTTTT. The chain combines TRBV7-3 with TRBJ2-2, with 7 positions matching TRBD2. V lost 5 bases to trimming and J lost 0 bases; unmatched junction nucleotides: 6. The CDR3 is 16 amino acids. The germline V gene has CDR1 SGHTA and CDR2 FQGTGA.

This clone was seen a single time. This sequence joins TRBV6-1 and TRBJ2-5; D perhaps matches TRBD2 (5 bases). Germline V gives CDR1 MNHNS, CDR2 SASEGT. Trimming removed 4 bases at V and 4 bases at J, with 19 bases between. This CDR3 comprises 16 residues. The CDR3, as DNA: TGTGCCAGCAGTGTGACCTGGGCCCTGGGGAGAGAGACCCAGTACTTC. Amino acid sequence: CASSVTWALGRETQYF.

The CDR3 DNA follows: TGTGCCAGCTCACTAGGACAGCCGGTCGGGTCTGAAGCTTTCTTT. Protein: CASSLGQPVGSEAFF. The genes are TRBV18 and TRBJ1-1, with D possibly being TRBD1 (6 bases). In germline, CDR1 is KGHSH, CDR2 LQKENI. The germline V and J ends were trimmed by 4 bases and 6 bases, with 18 bases remaining between them. There are 15 residues in the CDR3.

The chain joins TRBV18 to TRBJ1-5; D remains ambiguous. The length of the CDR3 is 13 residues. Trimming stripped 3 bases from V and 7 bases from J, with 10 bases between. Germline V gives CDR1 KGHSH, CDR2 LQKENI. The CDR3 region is CASSPAGMQPQHF. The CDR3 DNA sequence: TGTGCCAGCTCACCCGCGGGAATGCAGCCCCAGCATTTT.

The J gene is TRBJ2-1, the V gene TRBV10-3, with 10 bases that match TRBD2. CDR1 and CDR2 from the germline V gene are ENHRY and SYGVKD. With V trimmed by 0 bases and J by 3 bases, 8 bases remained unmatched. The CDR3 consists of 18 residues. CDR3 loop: CAISESASGSASYNEQFF. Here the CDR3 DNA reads TGTGCCATCAGTGAGTCGGCTAGCGGGAGCGCAAGCTACAATGAGCAGTTCTTC.

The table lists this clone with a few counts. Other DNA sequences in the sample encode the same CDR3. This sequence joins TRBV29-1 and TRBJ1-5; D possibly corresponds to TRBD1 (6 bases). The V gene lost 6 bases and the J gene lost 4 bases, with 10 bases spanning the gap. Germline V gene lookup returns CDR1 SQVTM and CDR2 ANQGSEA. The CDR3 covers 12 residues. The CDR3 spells CSVGTGNQPQHF. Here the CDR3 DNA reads TGCAGCGTGGGAACAGGGAATCAGCCCCAGCATTTT.

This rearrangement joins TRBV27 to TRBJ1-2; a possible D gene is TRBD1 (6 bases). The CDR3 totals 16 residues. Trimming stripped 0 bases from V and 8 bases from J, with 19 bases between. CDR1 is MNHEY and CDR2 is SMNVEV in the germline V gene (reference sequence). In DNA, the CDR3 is TGTGCCAGCAGTTTATCCGGCAGGGGTAATTCGAACGGCTACACCTTC. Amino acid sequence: CASSLSGRGNSNGYTF.

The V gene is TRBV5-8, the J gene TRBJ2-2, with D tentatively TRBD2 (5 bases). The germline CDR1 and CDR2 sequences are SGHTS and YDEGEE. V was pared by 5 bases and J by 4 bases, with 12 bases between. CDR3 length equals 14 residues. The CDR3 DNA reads TGTGCCAGCAGGGACCGACTAACCACCGGGGAGCTGTTTTTT. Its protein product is CASRDRLTTGELFF. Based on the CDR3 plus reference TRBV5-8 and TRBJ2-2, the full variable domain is EAGVTQSPTHLIKTRGQQATLRCSPISGHTSVYWYQQALGLGLQFLLWYDEGEERNRGNFPPRFSGRQFPNYSSELNVNALELEDSALYLCASRDRLTTGELFFGEGSRLTVL.

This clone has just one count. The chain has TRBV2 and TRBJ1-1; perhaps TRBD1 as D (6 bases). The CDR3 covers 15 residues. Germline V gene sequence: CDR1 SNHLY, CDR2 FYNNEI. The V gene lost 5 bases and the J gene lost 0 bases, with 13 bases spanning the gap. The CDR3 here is CASSRGGAMNTEAFF. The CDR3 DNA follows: TGTGCCAGCAGTAGGGGGGGCGCCATGAACACTGAAGCTTTCTTT.

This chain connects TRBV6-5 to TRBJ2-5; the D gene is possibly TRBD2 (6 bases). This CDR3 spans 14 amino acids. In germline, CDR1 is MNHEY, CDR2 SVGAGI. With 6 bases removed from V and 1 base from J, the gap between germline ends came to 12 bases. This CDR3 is CASRILAVQETQYF. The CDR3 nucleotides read TGTGCCAGCAGAATACTAGCAGTCCAAGAGACCCAGTACTTC.

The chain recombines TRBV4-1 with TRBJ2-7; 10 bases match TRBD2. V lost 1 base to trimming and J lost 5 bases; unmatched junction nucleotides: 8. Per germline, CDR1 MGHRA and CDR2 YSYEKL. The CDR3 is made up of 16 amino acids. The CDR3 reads CASSQGGSGGPDEQYF. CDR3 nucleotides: TGCGCCAGCAGCCAAGGAGGTAGCGGGGGGCCCGACGAGCAGTACTTC.

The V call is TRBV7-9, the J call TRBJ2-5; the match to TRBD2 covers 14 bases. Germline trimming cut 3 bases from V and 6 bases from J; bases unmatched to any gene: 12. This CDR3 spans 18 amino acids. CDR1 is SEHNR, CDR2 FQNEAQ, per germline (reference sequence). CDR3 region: CASSFYGAGTSGRKTQYF. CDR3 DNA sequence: TGTGCCAGCAGCTTTTACGGGGCCGGGACTAGCGGGAGAAAGACCCAGTACTTC.

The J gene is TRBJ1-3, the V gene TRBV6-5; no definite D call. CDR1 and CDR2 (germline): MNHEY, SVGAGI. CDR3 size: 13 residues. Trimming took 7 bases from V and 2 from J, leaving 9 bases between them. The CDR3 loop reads CASIGLPGNTIYF. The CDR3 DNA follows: TGTGCCAGCATCGGGTTGCCTGGAAACACCATATATTTT.

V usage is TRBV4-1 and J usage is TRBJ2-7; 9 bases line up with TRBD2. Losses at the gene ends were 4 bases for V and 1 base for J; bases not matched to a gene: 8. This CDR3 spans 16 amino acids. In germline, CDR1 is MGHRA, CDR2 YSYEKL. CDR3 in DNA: TGCGCCAGCAGCCTTATTTCGCTAGCGGGATCCTACGAGCAGTACTTC. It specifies CASSLISLAGSYEQYF.

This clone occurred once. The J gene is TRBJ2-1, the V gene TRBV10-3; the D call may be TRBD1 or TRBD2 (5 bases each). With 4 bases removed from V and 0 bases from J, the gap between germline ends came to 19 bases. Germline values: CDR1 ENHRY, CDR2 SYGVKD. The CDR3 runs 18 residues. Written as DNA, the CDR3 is TGTGCCATCAGTGCAAGACGGGGCAGAGAGAGCTCCTACAATGAGCAGTTCTTC. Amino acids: CAISARRGRESSYNEQFF.

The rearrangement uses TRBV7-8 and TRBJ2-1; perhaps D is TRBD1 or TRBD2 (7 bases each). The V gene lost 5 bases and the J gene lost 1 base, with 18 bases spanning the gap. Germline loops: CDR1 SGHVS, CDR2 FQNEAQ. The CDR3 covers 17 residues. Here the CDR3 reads CASSPNIQGGSYNEQFF. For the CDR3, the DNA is TGTGCCAGCAGCCCTAATATCCAGGGGGGGTCCTACAATGAGCAGTTCTTC.

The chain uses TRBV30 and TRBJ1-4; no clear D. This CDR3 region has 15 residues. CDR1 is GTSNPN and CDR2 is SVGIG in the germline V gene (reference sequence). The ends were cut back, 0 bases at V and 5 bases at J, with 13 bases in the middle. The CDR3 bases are TGTGCCTGGAGTGTACGAAAGGCTGGGAATGAAAAACTGTTTTTT. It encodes CAWSVRKAGNEKLFF. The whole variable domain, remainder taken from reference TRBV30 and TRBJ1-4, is SQTIHQWPATLVQPVGSPLSLECTVEGTSNPNLYWYRQAAGRGLQLLFYSVGIGQISSEVPQNLSASRPQDRQFILSSKKLLLSDSGFYLCAWSVRKAGNEKLFFGSGTQLSVL.

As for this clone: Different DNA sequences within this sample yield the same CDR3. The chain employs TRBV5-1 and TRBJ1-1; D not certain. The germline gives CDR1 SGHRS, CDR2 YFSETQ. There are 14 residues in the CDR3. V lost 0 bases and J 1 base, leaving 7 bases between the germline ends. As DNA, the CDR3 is TGCGCCAGCAGCTTGGCGGGCGAGAACACTGAAGCTTTCTTT. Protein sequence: CASSLAGENTEAFF.

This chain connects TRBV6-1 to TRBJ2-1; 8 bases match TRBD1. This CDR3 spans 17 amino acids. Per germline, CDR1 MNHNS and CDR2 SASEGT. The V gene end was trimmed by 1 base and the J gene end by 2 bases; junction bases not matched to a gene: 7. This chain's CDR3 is CASSEDGTGLPYNEQFF. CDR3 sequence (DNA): TGTGCCAGCAGTGAAGACGGGACAGGCCTACCCTACAATGAGCAGTTCTTC.